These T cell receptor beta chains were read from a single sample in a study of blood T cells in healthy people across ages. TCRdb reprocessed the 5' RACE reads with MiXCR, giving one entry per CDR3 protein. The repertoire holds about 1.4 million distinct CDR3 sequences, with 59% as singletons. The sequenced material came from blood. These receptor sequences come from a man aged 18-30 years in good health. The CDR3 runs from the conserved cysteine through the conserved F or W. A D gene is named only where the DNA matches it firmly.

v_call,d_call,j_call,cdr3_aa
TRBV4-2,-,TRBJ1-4,CASSQEAGFVNEKLFF
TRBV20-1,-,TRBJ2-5,CSARKDVPTVGIQYF
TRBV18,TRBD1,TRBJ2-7,CASSRRGTGTNEQYF
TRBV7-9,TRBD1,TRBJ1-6,CASSDGQGPYSPLHF
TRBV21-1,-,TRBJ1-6,CASLIDNRDSSPLHF
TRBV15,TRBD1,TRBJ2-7,CATSGTGIYEQYF
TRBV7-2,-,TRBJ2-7,CASSPRDGAYEQYF
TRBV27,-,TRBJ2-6,CASSSKGTRGANVLTF
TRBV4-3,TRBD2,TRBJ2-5,CASSQHLAGDKYQETQYF
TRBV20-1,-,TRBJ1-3,CSALDLAGYTIYF
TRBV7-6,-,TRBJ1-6,CASSLAAGFQNSPLHF
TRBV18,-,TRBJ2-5,CASSQGDSDGKTQYF
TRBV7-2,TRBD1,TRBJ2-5,CASSLGTGALEETQYF
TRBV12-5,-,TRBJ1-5,CASGPGGNQPQHF
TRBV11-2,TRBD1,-,CASSFGRQGKYEQYF
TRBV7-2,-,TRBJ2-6,CASSLGGFLSGANVLTF
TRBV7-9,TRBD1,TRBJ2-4,CASSSTGTPNIQYF
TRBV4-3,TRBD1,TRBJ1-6,CASSQSPNRGTNSPLHF
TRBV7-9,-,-,CASAPRERRGEQYF
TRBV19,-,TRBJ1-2,CASSITTDNYTF
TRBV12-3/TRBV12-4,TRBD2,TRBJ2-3,CASSPQAGVSGNTQYF
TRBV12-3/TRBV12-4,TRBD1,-,CASSSTGAGETQYF
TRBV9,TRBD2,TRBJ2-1,CASSVNERGPEQFF
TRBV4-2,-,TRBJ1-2,CASSQGGQVVYGYTF
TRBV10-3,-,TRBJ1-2,CAISESTTGNYGYTF
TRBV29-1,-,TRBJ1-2,CSVVEDGYTF
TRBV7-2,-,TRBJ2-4,CASSWDTLAKNIQYF
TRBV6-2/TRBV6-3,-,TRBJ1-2,CASSDRMGGNYGYTF
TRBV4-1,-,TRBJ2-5,CASSQVEGKLQETQYF
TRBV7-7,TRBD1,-,CASSSFGQGLYYEQYF
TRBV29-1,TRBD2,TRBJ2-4,CSVGGVWEQYF